The clone carrying this T cell receptor beta chain was found a few times. Antigen: not known. Germline CDR1 is DFQATT and CDR2 is SNEGSKA (reference sequence). V trimming: 6 bases; J trimming: 1 base; junction bases outside the gene matches: 9. The CDR3 covers 16 residues. This record comes from a study of CD8 T cells in ankylosing spondylitis. Whole-study findings and limits: A TCR beta motif of fewer than ten highly homologous variants appeared characteristic of ankylosing spondylitis blood.

Library preparation for TCR beta used quantitative 5'-RACE with molecular barcodes. TCRdb ran MiXCR on the 5' RACE reads and lists one entry per CDR3 protein. This sample has almost 250,000 distinct CDR3 sequences, with roughly 32% found just once. The sequenced material came from blood, either unsorted or a sorted T cell fraction (not recorded which). The chain combines TRBV20-1 with TRBJ2-3, with 11 nucleotides matching TRBD2. The receptor was derived from a male donor with ankylosing spondylitis or in good health (not recorded which). The CDR3 spells CSATLSLAGGTDTQYF. DNA of the CDR3: TGCAGTGCCACACTATCACTAGCGGGGGGCACAGATACGCAGTATTTT.